These 5 T cell receptor beta chains were all obtained from the same sample, sequenced in a study of T-cell memory formation after mild COVID-19. MiXCR, run by TCRdb on the 5' RACE reads, gives a single entry per CDR3 protein. The data hold hundreds of thousands of distinct CDR3 sequences, with roughly 17% observed a single time. What was sequenced was PBMCs or a T cell subset sorted from them (not recorded which). All receptors come from an adult woman who had mild COVID-19 (a few samples of this study predate the infection). Cell type and time point are not known.

This clonotype was seen only a few times. V and J are TRBV7-8 and TRBJ2-7; D might be TRBD2 (5 bases). In germline, CDR1 is SGHVS, CDR2 FQNEAQ. This CDR3 comprises 14 residues. V gave up 5 bases and J gave up 7 bases, with 18 bases separating them. CDR3 sequence (DNA): TGTGCCAGCAGCCCCCGGACCGCGGGCGGGGAGCAGTACTTC. Amino acids: CASSPRTAGGEQYF.

This chain links TRBV5-4 with TRBJ1-3; TRBD1 matches 11 bases. The CDR3 is made up of 15 amino acids. With 4 bases clipped from V and 2 bases from J, the junction kept 2 bases outside the gene matches. Per the germline V gene, CDR1 is SGHNT and CDR2 is YYREEE (reference sequence). The chain's CDR3 is CASSTDRGPGNTIYF. CDR3 sequence (DNA): TGTGCCAGCAGCACGGACAGGGGGCCTGGAAACACCATATATTTT.

This clonotype was observed a few times. J is TRBJ2-3 and V is TRBV9, with 12 nucleotides matching TRBD2. Losses at the gene ends were 1 base for V and 3 bases for J; bases not matched to a gene: 6. CDR3 size: 17 residues. The germline V gene has CDR1 SGDLS and CDR2 YYNGEE. The CDR3 region is CASSVPLAGGPTDTQYF. The CDR3 DNA is TGTGCCAGCAGCGTACCACTAGCGGGAGGACCGACAGATACGCAGTATTTT. The entire variable domain, with the rest obtained from reference TRBV9 and TRBJ2-3, is as follows: DSGVTQTPKHLITATGQRVTLRCSPRSGDLSVYWYQQSLDQGLQFLIQYYNGEERAKGNILERFSAQQFPDLHSELNLSSLELGDSALYFCASSVPLAGGPTDTQYFGPGTRLTVL.

This clonotype was counted at least ten times. The J gene is TRBJ1-2, the V gene TRBV7-9; no clear D gene. The CDR3 consists of 13 residues. Between the trimmed V and J ends, which lost 1 base and 5 bases, there was a span of 8 bases. Germline CDR1 and CDR2: SEHNR and FQNEAQ (reference sequence). Here the CDR3 reads CASSLVLSYGYTF. The CDR3 coding sequence is TGTGCCAGCAGCTTAGTCTTGTCTTATGGCTACACCTTC.

The V call is TRBV10-3, the J call TRBJ2-7; possibly TRBD2 for D (5 bases). Trimming shortened V by 2 bases and J by 3 bases, and 8 bases separated the two germline ends. CDR1 and CDR2 (germline): ENHRY, SYGVKD. The CDR3 runs 13 residues. CDR3 bases: TGTGCCATCAGTGAGGAGGGCCACTACGAGCAGTACTTC. Protein sequence: CAISEEGHYEQYF.